Sequencing of this T cell receptor beta chain was carried out in a study of T cells in Graves' hyperthyroidism and ophthalmopathy. V was clipped by 1 base and J by 6 bases, with 11 bases between them. The CDR3 loop spans 13 amino acids. Looked up from germline, CDR1 is SGHDT and CDR2 is YYEEEE. RNA transcripts yielded amplified TCR beta CDR3 regions. Primed by the HTBI set, a first-round RT-PCR was run on the TCR CDR3. TCRdb analysed the multiplex PCR reads with MiXCR anew, one entry per CDR3 protein. The sample carries about 640,000 distinct CDR3 sequences, roughly 20% recorded once. Subjects with ophthalmopathy showed a Clinical Activity Score no lower than 3, a NOSPECS grade no lower than 4, and a duration shorter than 3 months.

This chain joins TRBV5-6 and TRBJ2-7; D is unresolved. The receptor comes from a man under 40 with Graves' ophthalmopathy. Sequenced input: blood. The CDR3 coding sequence is TGTGCCAGCAGCTTGTTGGTCGGAACCGAGCAGTACTTC. As protein: CASSLLVGTEQYF.